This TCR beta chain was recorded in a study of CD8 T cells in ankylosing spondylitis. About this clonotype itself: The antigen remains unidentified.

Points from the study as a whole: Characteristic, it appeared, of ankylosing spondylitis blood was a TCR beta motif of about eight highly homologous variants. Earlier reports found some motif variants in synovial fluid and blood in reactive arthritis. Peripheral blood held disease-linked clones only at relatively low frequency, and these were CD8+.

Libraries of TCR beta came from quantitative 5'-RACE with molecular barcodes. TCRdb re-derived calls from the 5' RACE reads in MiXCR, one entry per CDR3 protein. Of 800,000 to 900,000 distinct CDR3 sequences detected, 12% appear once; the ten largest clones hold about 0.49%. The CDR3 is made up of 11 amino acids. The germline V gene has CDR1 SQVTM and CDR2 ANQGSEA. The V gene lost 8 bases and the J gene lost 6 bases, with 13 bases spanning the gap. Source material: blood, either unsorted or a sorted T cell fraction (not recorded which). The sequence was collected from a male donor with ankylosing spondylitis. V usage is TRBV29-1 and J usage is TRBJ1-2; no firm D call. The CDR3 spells CSTEGSDGYTF. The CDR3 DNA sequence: TGCAGCACGGAGGGTTCTGATGGCTACACCTTC.